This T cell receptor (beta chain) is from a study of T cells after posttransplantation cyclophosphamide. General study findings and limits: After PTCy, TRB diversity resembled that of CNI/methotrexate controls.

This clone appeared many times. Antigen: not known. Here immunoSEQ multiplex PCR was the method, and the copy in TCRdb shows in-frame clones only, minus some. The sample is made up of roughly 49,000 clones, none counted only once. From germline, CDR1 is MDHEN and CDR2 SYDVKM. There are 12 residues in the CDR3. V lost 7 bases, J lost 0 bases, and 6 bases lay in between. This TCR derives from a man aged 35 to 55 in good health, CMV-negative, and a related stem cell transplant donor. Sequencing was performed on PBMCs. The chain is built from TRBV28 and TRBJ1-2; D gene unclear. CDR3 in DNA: TGTGCCAGCAAAGACACTAACTATGGCTACACCTTC. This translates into CASKDTNYGYTF.